This T cell receptor (beta chain) was retrieved from a study of early T cells in non-severe SARS-CoV-2 infection. V was trimmed by 6 bases and J by 0 bases, leaving 5 bases between them. CDR1 is SQVTM, CDR2 ANQGSEA, per germline. The CDR3 has 11 amino acids. The TCR library protocol attached unique molecular identifiers to the individual cDNA molecules. TCRdb reanalysed the 5' RACE reads using MiXCR and keeps one entry per CDR3 protein. The sample holds tens of thousands of distinct CDR3 sequences; 7% to 7.5% are singletons and the top ten take more than 4.5%. This clonotype was seen many times. The receptor's source is an adult who was a healthcare worker with PCR-confirmed SARS-CoV-2 infection or an uninfected control (not recorded which). Sequenced: whole blood. The chain has TRBV29-1 and TRBJ1-1; D remains unclear. The CDR3 DNA follows: TGCAGCGTCGTCCTGAACACTGAAGCTTTCTTT. This codes for CSVVLNTEAFF.